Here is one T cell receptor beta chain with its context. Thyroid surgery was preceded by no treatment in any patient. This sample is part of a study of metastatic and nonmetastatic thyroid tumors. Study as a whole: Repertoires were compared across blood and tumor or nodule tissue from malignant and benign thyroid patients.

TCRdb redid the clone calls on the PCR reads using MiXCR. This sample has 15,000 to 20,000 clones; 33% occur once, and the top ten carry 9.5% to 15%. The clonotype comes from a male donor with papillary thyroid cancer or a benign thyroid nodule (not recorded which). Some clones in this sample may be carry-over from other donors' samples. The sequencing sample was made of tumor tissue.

Written as DNA, the CDR3 is TGCAGTGGGGGGCACGGTGGGAGCGGGGGGGCAGATACGCAGTATTTT. This translates into CSGGHGGSGGADTQYF. The rearrangement joins TRBV20-1 to TRBJ2-3; 10 nucleotides agree with TRBD2. The CDR3 runs to 16 residues. The germline gives CDR1 DFQATT, CDR2 SNEGSKA (reference sequence). The V gene end was trimmed by 7 bases and the J gene end by 4 bases; junction bases not matched to a gene: 14.